This T cell receptor (beta chain) was sequenced for a study of T cell responses to AZD1222 COVID-19 vaccine. Study-level points and caveats: Regions left unmutated in variants are reportedly the target of nearly half of spike-specific TCRs. The peak T cell response came first, and repertoires were sampled only after it. Females outnumbered males among donors, who were mostly white British; clonal diversity was possibly underestimated. An increase in Spike-specific TCR breadth and depth was observed after two AZD1222 doses.

Worth noting for this clone: No antigen is known for it.

Clones were read by immunoSEQ multiplex PCR, and TCRdb kept only the in-frame ones, dropping some. The sample records 120,000 to 150,000 clones, about 90% being singletons. Looked up from germline, CDR1 is MNHEY and CDR2 is SMNVEV (reference sequence). CDR3 size: 13 residues. V lost 0 bases and J lost 4, with 6 bases in between. This receptor was identified in an adult in good health. The genes are TRBV27 and TRBJ2-5; D is uncertain. This sample comprised peripheral blood, obtained on day 0 of AZD1222 vaccination. In nucleotides, the CDR3 is TGTGCCAGCAGTTTATCCCGCCCAGAGACCCAGTACTTC. It specifies CASSLSRPETQYF.